The rows below give T cell receptor beta chains drawn from one sample of a study of shared clonotypes between healthy human individuals. The method was immunoSEQ multiplex PCR; TCRdb's version includes in-frame clones alone and lacks a portion of them. The data contain over 2 million clones, 85% to 95% of them singletons. The sequencing input was naive CD4+ T cells from PBMCs. The receptors were gathered from a man aged 18-30 years in good health. Some clones in this sample may be carry-over from other donors' samples. CDR3s include the opening cysteine and the closing phenylalanine or tryptophan. Fields, in order: J gene, clone size, D gene, V gene, CDR3 protein, CDR3 DNA. D genes are given only for firm matches. Expanded clones are given a class, and other clones once, few, many or no size at all.

J gene: TRBJ2-2; clone size: -; D gene: -; V gene: TRBV18; CDR3 protein: CASSPSVSGELFF; CDR3 DNA: TGTGCCAGCTCACCGAGCGTCTCCGGGGAGCTGTTTTTT
J gene: TRBJ2-5; clone size: -; D gene: TRBD2; V gene: TRBV18; CDR3 protein: CASSAGGGETQYF; CDR3 DNA: TGTGCCAGCTCCGCGGGGGGCGGAGAGACCCAGTACTTC
J gene: TRBJ2-7; clone size: -; D gene: TRBD1; V gene: TRBV11-2; CDR3 protein: CASSLVPGQGRGSYEQYF; CDR3 DNA: TGTGCCAGCAGCTTAGTCCCGGGACAGGGCCGGGGCTCCTACGAGCAGTACTTC
J gene: TRBJ2-2; clone size: -; D gene: TRBD1; V gene: TRBV2; CDR3 protein: CASTQDRGKPGELFF; CDR3 DNA: TGTGCCAGCACCCAGGACAGGGGGAAGCCCGGGGAGCTGTTTTTT
J gene: TRBJ2-1; clone size: -; D gene: TRBD1; V gene: TRBV11-1; CDR3 protein: CASSPGQPSYNEQFF; CDR3 DNA: TGTGCCAGCAGCCCGGGACAGCCCTCCTACAATGAGCAGTTCTTC
J gene: TRBJ2-2; clone size: -; D gene: -; V gene: TRBV6-5; CDR3 protein: CASRRDTGELFF; CDR3 DNA: TGTGCCAGCAGGCGGGACACCGGGGAGCTGTTTTTT
J gene: TRBJ2-5; clone size: -; D gene: -; V gene: TRBV7-2; CDR3 protein: CASSPKQETQYF; CDR3 DNA: TGTGCCAGCAGCCCAAAACAAGAGACCCAGTACTTC
J gene: TRBJ2-1; clone size: once; D gene: TRBD1; V gene: TRBV5-1; CDR3 protein: CASSIREGGDEQFF; CDR3 DNA: TGCGCCAGCAGCATCAGGGAAGGGGGCGATGAGCAGTTCTTC
J gene: TRBJ1-2; clone size: -; D gene: TRBD1; V gene: TRBV18; CDR3 protein: CASSERTGGDYGYTF; CDR3 DNA: TGTGCCAGCTCTGAGAGGACAGGGGGTGACTATGGCTACACCTTC
J gene: TRBJ2-3; clone size: -; D gene: TRBD2; V gene: TRBV5-1; CDR3 protein: CASSLGRGDTQYF; CDR3 DNA: TGCGCCAGCAGCTTAGGGAGGGGAGATACGCAGTATTTT
J gene: TRBJ2-2; clone size: -; D gene: -; V gene: TRBV5-1; CDR3 protein: CASSLDRARGGELFF; CDR3 DNA: TGCGCCAGCAGCTTGGACAGGGCAAGAGGCGGGGAGCTGTTTTTT
J gene: TRBJ2-3; clone size: -; D gene: TRBD1; V gene: TRBV4-1; CDR3 protein: CASSQGPILDRGGPDTQYF; CDR3 DNA: TGCGCCAGCAGCCAAGGCCCTATACTAGACAGGGGGGGACCGGATACGCAGTATTTT
J gene: TRBJ2-7; clone size: -; D gene: -; V gene: TRBV15; CDR3 protein: CATSRAEFTLTYEQYF; CDR3 DNA: TGTGCCACCAGCAGAGCGGAGTTCACCCTCACCTACGAGCAGTACTTC
J gene: TRBJ2-7; clone size: -; D gene: -; V gene: TRBV28; CDR3 protein: CASSLGTLLSYEQYF; CDR3 DNA: TGTGCCAGCAGTTTAGGGACGTTACTCTCCTACGAGCAGTACTTC
J gene: TRBJ2-5; clone size: -; D gene: -; V gene: TRBV2; CDR3 protein: CASSRAREETQYF; CDR3 DNA: TGTGCCAGCAGCCGAGCAAGGGAGGAGACCCAGTACTTC
J gene: TRBJ1-5; clone size: -; D gene: -; V gene: TRBV28; CDR3 protein: CASRPARGRSNQPQHF; CDR3 DNA: TGTGCCAGCAGACCCGCCAGGGGTCGCAGCAATCAGCCCCAGCATTTT
J gene: TRBJ2-7; clone size: -; D gene: -; V gene: TRBV7-2; CDR3 protein: CASSLVGSSYEQYF; CDR3 DNA: TGTGCCAGCAGCTTAGTGGGGAGCTCCTACGAGCAGTACTTC
J gene: TRBJ2-3; clone size: -; D gene: -; V gene: TRBV7-2; CDR3 protein: CASSLRRGRADTQYF; CDR3 DNA: TGTGCCAGCAGCTTACGAAGGGGTAGGGCAGATACGCAGTATTTT
J gene: TRBJ1-3; clone size: -; D gene: -; V gene: TRBV28; CDR3 protein: CASSLAGVNTIYF; CDR3 DNA: TGTGCCAGCAGTTTAGCGGGGGTGAACACCATATATTTT
J gene: TRBJ2-1; clone size: -; D gene: -; V gene: TRBV28; CDR3 protein: CASSLSVNEQFF; CDR3 DNA: TGTGCCAGCAGTTTATCGGTCAATGAGCAGTTCTTC
J gene: TRBJ2-2; clone size: -; D gene: -; V gene: TRBV28; CDR3 protein: CASGGLSGELFF; CDR3 DNA: TGTGCCAGCGGAGGGTTGTCCGGGGAGCTGTTTTTT
J gene: TRBJ2-2; clone size: -; D gene: -; V gene: TRBV27; CDR3 protein: CASSFTRRAGELFF; CDR3 DNA: TGTGCCAGCAGTTTCACGAGGAGGGCCGGGGAGCTGTTTTTT
J gene: TRBJ1-2; clone size: once; D gene: -; V gene: TRBV20-1; CDR3 protein: CSATGMGGYTF; CDR3 DNA: TGCAGTGCCACGGGGATGGGGGGCTACACCTTC
J gene: TRBJ2-6; clone size: -; D gene: TRBD1; V gene: TRBV6-6; CDR3 protein: CASGRQGDAGANVLTF; CDR3 DNA: TGTGCCAGCGGAAGACAGGGGGACGCTGGGGCCAACGTCCTGACTTTC
J gene: TRBJ2-1; clone size: once; D gene: -; V gene: TRBV5-4; CDR3 protein: CASSLATRSSYNEQFF; CDR3 DNA: TGTGCCAGCAGCTTGGCGACGCGAAGCTCCTACAATGAGCAGTTCTTC
J gene: TRBJ1-5; clone size: few; D gene: -; V gene: TRBV2; CDR3 protein: CASSRRQSNQPQHF; CDR3 DNA: TGTGCCAGCAGTCGAAGACAGTCCAATCAGCCCCAGCATTTT
J gene: TRBJ2-3; clone size: -; D gene: -; V gene: TRBV10-1; CDR3 protein: CASRDTPTGETDTQYF; CDR3 DNA: TGCGCCAGCAGAGATACCCCGACGGGGGAGACAGATACGCAGTATTTT
J gene: TRBJ2-7; clone size: -; D gene: TRBD1; V gene: TRBV11-3; CDR3 protein: CASSPTGQGTYEQYF; CDR3 DNA: TGTGCCAGCAGCCCCACGGGACAGGGAACCTACGAGCAGTACTTC
J gene: TRBJ2-1; clone size: -; D gene: TRBD2; V gene: TRBV25-1; CDR3 protein: CASTGQREGRLDNEQFF; CDR3 DNA: TGTGCCAGCACTGGGCAGCGGGAGGGCCGTTTGGACAATGAGCAGTTCTTC
J gene: TRBJ2-7; clone size: -; D gene: -; V gene: TRBV28; CDR3 protein: CASSLTRGEQYF; CDR3 DNA: TGTGCCAGCAGCTTAACTCGGGGGGAGCAGTACTTC
J gene: TRBJ2-1; clone size: -; D gene: -; V gene: TRBV5-1; CDR3 protein: CASSQSGPYNEQFF; CDR3 DNA: TGCGCCAGCAGCCAGAGCGGCCCTTACAATGAGCAGTTCTTC
J gene: TRBJ1-1; clone size: -; D gene: TRBD1; V gene: TRBV7-9; CDR3 protein: CASTAGGNTEAFF; CDR3 DNA: TGTGCCAGCACTGCAGGGGGGAACACTGAAGCTTTCTTT
J gene: TRBJ1-2; clone size: -; D gene: TRBD1; V gene: TRBV18; CDR3 protein: CASSPTGQGASGYTF; CDR3 DNA: TGTGCCAGCTCACCGACGGGACAGGGGGCCTCGGGCTACACCTTC
J gene: TRBJ2-1; clone size: few; D gene: -; V gene: TRBV5-1; CDR3 protein: CASSLTDSSYNEQFF; CDR3 DNA: TGCGCCAGCAGCTTAACGGATAGCTCCTACAATGAGCAGTTCTTC
J gene: TRBJ2-7; clone size: -; D gene: -; V gene: TRBV28; CDR3 protein: CASSSLLYEQYF; CDR3 DNA: TGTGCCAGCAGTAGTCTCCTCTACGAGCAGTACTTC
J gene: TRBJ2-1; clone size: -; D gene: TRBD2; V gene: TRBV5-1; CDR3 protein: CASSLWALAGGSDEQFF; CDR3 DNA: TGCGCCAGCAGCTTGTGGGCTTTGGCGGGAGGAAGTGATGAGCAGTTCTTC
J gene: TRBJ2-3; clone size: -; D gene: TRBD2; V gene: TRBV4-1; CDR3 protein: CASSQDVLGLAGGPIDTQYF; CDR3 DNA: TGCGCCAGCAGCCAAGATGTCCTGGGGCTAGCGGGAGGGCCTATAGATACGCAGTATTTT
J gene: TRBJ2-2; clone size: -; D gene: -; V gene: TRBV7-3; CDR3 protein: CASSGRTETLTGELFF; CDR3 DNA: TGTGCCAGCAGCGGCAGGACAGAAACTCTCACCGGGGAGCTGTTTTTT
J gene: TRBJ2-3; clone size: -; D gene: TRBD1; V gene: TRBV27; CDR3 protein: CASSSDSSTGKADTQYF; CDR3 DNA: TGTGCCAGCAGTTCCGACTCATCGACAGGGAAGGCAGATACGCAGTATTTT
J gene: TRBJ1-2; clone size: -; D gene: TRBD1; V gene: TRBV7-2; CDR3 protein: CASSTGGRYGYTF; CDR3 DNA: TGTGCCAGCAGTACAGGGGGTCGCTATGGCTACACCTTC
J gene: TRBJ2-7; clone size: -; D gene: TRBD1; V gene: TRBV7-9; CDR3 protein: CASSRNPGTGVSYEQYF; CDR3 DNA: TGTGCCAGCAGCCGAAATCCCGGGACAGGTGTTTCCTACGAGCAGTACTTC
J gene: TRBJ1-2; clone size: -; D gene: -; V gene: TRBV9; CDR3 protein: CASSVGSRGSGYTF; CDR3 DNA: TGTGCCAGCAGCGTAGGTTCCAGGGGTAGTGGCTACACCTTC
J gene: TRBJ2-1; clone size: once; D gene: -; V gene: TRBV4-1; CDR3 protein: CASSQTGLEQFF; CDR3 DNA: TGCGCCAGCAGCCAGACAGGACTCGAGCAGTTCTTC
J gene: TRBJ2-4; clone size: -; D gene: TRBD2; V gene: TRBV14; CDR3 protein: CASSQVAGFQNIQYF; CDR3 DNA: TGTGCCAGCAGCCAAGTAGCGGGGTTCCAAAACATTCAGTACTTC
J gene: TRBJ2-7; clone size: -; D gene: TRBD2; V gene: TRBV4-3; CDR3 protein: CASSQSSGTYEQYF; CDR3 DNA: TGCGCCAGCAGCCAGTCTAGCGGGACTTACGAGCAGTACTTC
J gene: TRBJ2-2; clone size: -; D gene: TRBD2; V gene: TRBV10-3; CDR3 protein: CAISGTSGYTGELFF; CDR3 DNA: TGTGCCATCAGTGGGACTAGCGGGTACACCGGGGAGCTGTTTTTT